Listed here are 12 T cell receptor beta chains from one sample, sequenced in a study of blood T cells in healthy people across ages. Alongside a J-beta primer mix, a sample-barcoded 5' primer served in a second PCR lasting about 7 to 12 cycles. MiXCR was run by TCRdb on the 5' RACE reads, yielding one entry per CDR3 protein. Among hundreds of thousands of distinct CDR3 sequences, more than 45% were seen once, and the ten largest hold about 20%. Sequencing input: blood. These receptors all come from a man between 25 and 39 years old in good health.

V gene TRBV20-1 combines with J gene TRBJ2-3; the D is unclear. V lost 3 bases and J lost 2, with 12 bases in between. Germline assignment: CDR1 DFQATT and CDR2 SNEGSKA (reference sequence). The CDR3 has 14 amino acids. CDR3: CSASRTGPTDTQYF. For the CDR3, the DNA is TGCAGTGCTAGTCGCACGGGCCCCACAGATACGCAGTATTTT.

CDR3 residues: CASSHLGTGLNEQYF. The CDR3 nucleotides are TGCGCCAGCAGCCACCTCGGGACAGGGTTAAATGAGCAGTACTTC. The chain has TRBV4-1 and TRBJ2-7; 9 bases match TRBD1. V gave up 3 bases and J gave up 7 bases; unmatched junction bases: 10. The CDR3 covers 15 residues. Germline CDR1 and CDR2: MGHRA and YSYEKL.

The chain links TRBV20-1 to TRBJ2-2, with 8 bases fitting TRBD2. Trimming cost V 3 bases and J 5 bases; bases outside gene matches: 11. The CDR3 is 16 residues long. Germline assignment: CDR1 DFQATT and CDR2 SNEGSKA (reference sequence). The CDR3 DNA is TGCAGTGCTAGTATATCCGGGAGGGGAGGGACCGGGGAGCTGTTTTTT. Protein product: CSASISGRGGTGELFF.

In its sample, this clonotype was seen a few times. This chain links TRBV5-1 with TRBJ1-2; tentative D call: TRBD1 (6 bases). Germline V gives CDR1 SGHRS, CDR2 YFSETQ. The V end was cut by 3 bases, the J end by 10 bases, with 16 bases between. The CDR3 is 13 residues long. CDR3 residues: CASSWNLGGYYTF. CDR3 in DNA: TGCGCCAGCAGCTGGAACCTGGGGGGCTACTACACCTTC.

The chain combines TRBV28 with TRBJ2-1, with TRBD2 identical over 10 bases. The length of the CDR3 is 15 residues. Trimming cost V 4 bases and J 2 bases; bases outside gene matches: 2. Germline V CDR1 and CDR2: MDHEN, SYDVKM. The CDR3 DNA sequence: TGTGCCAGCAGTTACGGACTAGCGGCCTACAATGAGCAGTTCTTC. Translating gives CASSYGLAAYNEQFF.

The count of this clonotype is one. The rearrangement links TRBV27 to TRBJ1-1, with D hard to call. Germline values: CDR1 MNHEY, CDR2 SMNVEV (reference sequence). CDR3 size: 13 residues. The V and J ends lost 9 bases and 3 bases respectively, with 14 bases between them. CDR3 DNA sequence: TGTGCCAGACAAGATCCCGGGGACACTGAAGCTTTCTTT. Protein sequence: CARQDPGDTEAFF.

The rearrangement joins TRBV7-9 to TRBJ2-7; D is possibly TRBD2 (5 bases). The CDR3 extends over 15 amino acids. Germline loops: CDR1 SEHNR, CDR2 FQNEAQ (reference sequence). V lost 5 bases and J lost 1, with 15 bases in between. The CDR3 is CASSPNEGYSYEQYF. The CDR3 region has the DNA TGTGCCAGCAGCCCTAACGAGGGCTATTCCTACGAGCAGTACTTC.

For this clonotype: The junction shows a germline mismatch at one end, possibly a read error. The rearrangement links TRBV27 to TRBJ1-5; TRBD1 aligns across 11 bases. CDR3 length equals 15 residues. Looked up from germline, CDR1 is MNHEY and CDR2 is SMNVEV (reference sequence). The CDR3 region has the DNA TGTGCCGGCAGTTTGGGGACAGGGGGAGGAAAGCCCCAGCATTTT. Residues: CAGSLGTGGGKPQHF.

The chain carries TRBV28 and TRBJ2-1; 11 nucleotides agree with TRBD2. This CDR3 is built from 13 residues. Germline loops: CDR1 MDHEN, CDR2 SYDVKM. Unmatched junction bases numbered 8, after V lost 11 bases and J lost 8 bases. The CDR3 sequence: CAATSGSIDEQFF. In DNA, the CDR3 is TGTGCCGCAACTAGCGGGAGTATCGATGAGCAGTTCTTC.

This clonotype was recorded many times. The V gene is TRBV7-2, the J gene TRBJ2-5, with D perhaps TRBD2 (6 bases). CDR3 length: 14 residues. Germline V gives CDR1 SGHTA, CDR2 FQGNSA. With 4 bases removed from V and 5 bases from J, the gap between germline ends came to 14 bases. This CDR3 reads CASSSGGKSETQYF. In DNA form, the CDR3 reads TGTGCCAGCAGCTCAGGCGGGAAGTCGGAGACCCAGTACTTC.

This chain connects TRBV7-6 to TRBJ2-1, with 7 bases matching TRBD2. The last part of the DNA fits TRBJ2-7 better; the J call may be wrong. In germline, CDR1 is SGHVS, CDR2 FNYEAQ. This CDR3 comprises 14 residues. As DNA, the CDR3 is TGTGCCAGCAGCGGAACTAGCGACTACAATGAGCAGTACTTC. This translates into CASSGTSDYNEQYF.

This clonotype was recorded once. Written as DNA, the CDR3 is TGCAGCGTTGAAGACCGGGACAAGACCTGGGAAGGCTACACCTTC. It is translated as CSVEDRDKTWEGYTF. The chain uses TRBV29-1 and TRBJ1-2, with D maybe TRBD1 (6 bases). V gave up 0 bases and J gave up 8 bases, with 19 bases separating them. This CDR3 region has 15 residues. Germline V gene lookup returns CDR1 SQVTM and CDR2 ANQGSEA.